This T cell receptor (beta chain) was found in a study of T cells after somatic rescue of genetic block. Sequencing was performed with immunoSEQ multiplex PCR; in TCRdb, only in-frame clones are kept and a portion is missing. The sample has roughly 65,000 clones, around 93% seen once; the top ten hold about 3%. Germline V CDR1 and CDR2: GTSNPN, SVGIG (reference sequence). CDR3 length: 13 residues. The V and J ends lost 2 bases and 5 bases, in that order; junction bases with no gene match: 2. The sequencing sample was made of peripheral blood mononuclear cells (PBMCs). The origin of this receptor is a middle-aged man. The chain is built from TRBV30 and TRBJ2-7; the match to TRBD1 covers 11 bases. CDR3 coding DNA: TGTGCCTGGAGTTGGGGACAGGGGGACGAGCAGTACTTC. Residues: CAWSWGQGDEQYF. Together with reference TRBV30 and TRBJ2-7, the CDR3 gives the full variable domain: SQTIHQWPATLVQPVGSPLSLECTVEGTSNPNLYWYRQAAGRGLQLLFYSVGIGQISSEVPQNLSASRPQDRQFILSSKKLLLSDSGFYLCAWSWGQGDEQYFGPGTRLTVT.